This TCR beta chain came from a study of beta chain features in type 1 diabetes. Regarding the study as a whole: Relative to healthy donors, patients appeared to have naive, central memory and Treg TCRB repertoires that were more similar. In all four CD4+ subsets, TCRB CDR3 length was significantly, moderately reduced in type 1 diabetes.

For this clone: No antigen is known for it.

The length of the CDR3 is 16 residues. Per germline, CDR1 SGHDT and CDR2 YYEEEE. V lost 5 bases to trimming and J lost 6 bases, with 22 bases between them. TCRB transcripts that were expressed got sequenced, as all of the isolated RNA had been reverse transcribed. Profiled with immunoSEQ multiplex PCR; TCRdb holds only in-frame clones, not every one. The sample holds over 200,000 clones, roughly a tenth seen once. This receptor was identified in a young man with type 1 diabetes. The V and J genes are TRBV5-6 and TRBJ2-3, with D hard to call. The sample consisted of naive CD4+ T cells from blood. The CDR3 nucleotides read TGTGCCAGCAGTCCCCCTGGGCAGCTCGGTGGGGATACGCAGTATTTT. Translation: CASSPPGQLGGDTQYF.